Below are 26 T cell receptor beta chains sequenced from a single sample in a study of blood T cell repertoires in COVID-19. Sequencing used immunoSEQ multiplex PCR; TCRdb keeps in-frame clones, though not all of them. The sample has 250,000 or so clones, roughly 86% seen once. Material for sequencing was PBMCs or T cells enriched from blood (not recorded which). The receptors here all came from a woman aged 18-35 years who had recovered from COVID-19.

The V and J genes are TRBV3-1 (or the pseudogene TRBV3-2) and TRBJ1-2; 7 nucleotides match TRBD1. This CDR3 contains 14 residues. Germline V gene sequence: CDR1 LGHDT, CDR2 YNNKEL (reference sequence). Unmatched junction bases numbered 3, after V lost 4 bases and J lost 1 base. Here the CDR3 reads CASSPRDSNYGYTF. The CDR3 DNA reads TGTGCCAGCAGCCCTAGGGACAGTAACTATGGCTACACCTTC.

The chain has TRBV30 and TRBJ1-5; unclear D gene. The germline V gene encodes CDR1 GTSNPN and CDR2 SVGIG (reference sequence). This CDR3 is built from 13 residues. V gave up 0 bases and J gave up 5 bases, with 8 bases separating them. CDR3 bases: TGTGCCTGGAGTGTCGAGAGGGATCAGCCCCAGCATTTT. Its translation: CAWSVERDQPQHF.

This CDR3 reads CASSLRTGQGEAEAFF. DNA for the CDR3: TGTGCCAGCAGCCTAAGGACGGGGCAGGGGGAGGCTGAAGCTTTCTTT. This rearrangement joins TRBV7-8 to TRBJ1-1, with 7 nucleotides matching TRBD1. CDR1 and CDR2 (germline): SGHVS, FQNEAQ. Losses at the gene ends were 5 bases for V and 6 bases for J; bases not matched to a gene: 15. This CDR3 spans 16 amino acids.

This chain uses TRBV9 with TRBJ1-2; 10 bases map to TRBD1. The CDR3 consists of 13 residues. Germline V gives CDR1 SGDLS, CDR2 YYNGEE. Losses at the gene ends were 5 bases for V and 4 bases for J; bases not matched to a gene: 2. This CDR3 reads CASSGDRGYGYTF. As DNA, the CDR3 is TGTGCCAGCAGTGGGGACAGGGGCTATGGCTACACCTTC.

The chain carries TRBV11-3 and TRBJ2-3; 9 positions agree with TRBD2. The V gene's germline CDR1 is SGHNT and CDR2 YENEEA. After removal of 4 bases from V and 5 bases from J, the junction contained 10 bases not matched to a gene. The CDR3 has 16 amino acids. The CDR3 reads CASSSGTSNEGDTQYF. CDR3 DNA sequence: TGTGCCAGCAGCTCCGGGACTAGCAATGAGGGAGATACGCAGTATTTT.

J is TRBJ1-6 and V is TRBV30; D is ambiguous. CDR3 length: 12 amino acids. Trimming left V 4 bases short and J 5 bases short, with 6 bases between. The germline CDR1 and CDR2 sequences are GTSNPN and SVGIG (reference sequence). The CDR3 sequence is CAWNPDNSPLHF. The CDR3 DNA reads TGTGCCTGGAATCCAGATAATTCACCCCTCCACTTT.

This clone was counted a single time. This chain uses TRBV20-1 with TRBJ1-1, with D perhaps matching TRBD1 (6 bases). This CDR3 has 11 residues. V was trimmed by 6 bases and J by 10 bases, leaving 15 bases between them. CDR1 DFQATT and CDR2 SNEGSKA come from the germline V gene (reference sequence). The CDR3 reads CSANVAGVAFF. The CDR3 DNA reads TGCAGTGCCAATGTAGCAGGGGTAGCTTTCTTT.

The chain joins TRBV2 to TRBJ1-1, with a weak D call TRBD1 (6 bases). V was shortened by 4 bases and J by 0 bases, with 9 bases between the two germline ends. CDR1 is SNHLY, CDR2 FYNNEI, per germline. CDR3 length: 14 amino acids. CDR3 sequence: CASSVDSLNTEAFF. The CDR3 DNA reads as TGTGCCAGCAGTGTGGACAGTTTGAACACTGAAGCTTTCTTT.

This rearrangement joins TRBV18 to TRBJ1-5, with TRBD1 identical over 9 bases. V shed 5 bases, J shed 5 bases, and the junction held 4 bases outside the gene matches. CDR1 is KGHSH and CDR2 is LQKENI in the germline V gene. The CDR3 loop spans 14 amino acids. The DNA for the CDR3 is TGTGCCAGCTCATCAACAGGGGGCGATCAGCCCCAGCATTTT. This translates into CASSSTGGDQPQHF.

This clone was detected only a few times. The chain employs TRBV7-2 and TRBJ2-7, with D unclear. The V end lost 5 bases, the J end lost 0 bases, and 11 bases lay between the germline ends. The CDR3 is 14 residues long. Germline-derived CDR1 and CDR2 are SGHTA and FQGNSA. CDR3 in amino acids: CASSPVLNSYEQYF. The CDR3 bases are TGTGCCAGCAGCCCGGTACTGAACTCCTACGAGCAGTACTTC.

The chain joins TRBV5-6 to TRBJ2-1; TRBD1 matches 11 bases. The CDR3 consists of 14 residues. V was pared by 2 bases and J by 8 bases, with 3 bases of the junction left unmatched. The germline V gene encodes CDR1 SGHDT and CDR2 YYEEEE. CDR3 DNA sequence: TGTGCCAGCAGCTTCCGGACAGGGGGCCATGAGCAGTTCTTC. As protein: CASSFRTGGHEQFF.

This chain connects TRBV5-1 to TRBJ1-3, with D tentatively TRBD1 (6 bases). The CDR3 is 14 amino acids. Germline CDR1 reads SGHRS; CDR2 reads YFSETQ. V lost 2 bases and J lost 2, with 8 bases in between. The CDR3 spells CASSLQGAGNTIYF. The CDR3, as DNA: TGCGCCAGCAGCTTACAGGGCGCTGGAAACACCATATATTTT.

This clone was counted a single time. V gene TRBV30 combines with J gene TRBJ2-2; 14 nucleotides align to TRBD2. V dropped 1 base and J dropped 7; count of bases not matched to a gene: 11. Per the germline V gene, CDR1 is GTSNPN and CDR2 is SVGIG (reference sequence). The CDR3 runs to 18 residues. DNA of the CDR3: TGTGCCTGGAGTGACGGACTAGCGGGAGGCCGGGGTGGCGGGGAGCTGTTTTTT. Translation: CAWSDGLAGGRGGGELFF.

This chain joins TRBV4-3 and TRBJ1-1; D is ambiguous. The germline CDR1 and CDR2 sequences are LGHNA and YSLEER. The CDR3 consists of 15 residues. V shed 0 bases and J shed 4 bases, with 12 bases lying between them. CDR3 loop: CASSQDAGWGTEAFF. DNA for the CDR3: TGCGCCAGCAGCCAAGACGCGGGGTGGGGCACTGAAGCTTTCTTT.

The V call is TRBV5-1, the J call TRBJ1-6; D might be TRBD1 (5 bases). The CDR3 is 16 residues long. V shed 0 bases and J shed 5 bases, with 12 bases lying between them. Germline V lookup: CDR1 SGHRS, CDR2 YFSETQ. CDR3 sequence: CASSLAAGKHNSPLHF. Written as DNA, the CDR3 is TGCGCCAGCAGCTTGGCCGCAGGGAAACATAATTCACCCCTCCACTTT.

V and J are TRBV7-2 and TRBJ2-3; D perhaps matches TRBD1 (6 bases). The CDR3 sequence is 15 residues long. Trimming stripped 1 base from V and 9 bases from J, with 17 bases between. Germline V gives CDR1 SGHTA, CDR2 FQGNSA. CDR3 protein: CASSLVSTAQGTQYF. The CDR3 region has the DNA TGTGCCAGCAGCTTAGTTTCGACCGCTCAGGGGACGCAGTATTTT.

The chain uses TRBV2 and TRBJ1-3; D gene unclear. In germline, CDR1 is SNHLY, CDR2 FYNNEI. The CDR3 has 15 residues. The germline V and J ends were trimmed by 6 bases and 0 bases, with 12 bases remaining between them. The CDR3 reads CASRDSPSSGNTIYF. The CDR3 DNA is TGTGCCAGCAGAGACTCTCCGAGCTCTGGAAACACCATATATTTT.

The chain joins TRBV7-9 to TRBJ2-1; D may be TRBD1 (6 bases). CDR1 is SEHNR, CDR2 FQNEAQ, per germline (reference sequence). CDR3 length: 13 residues. The V gene lost 3 bases and the J gene lost 7 bases, with 10 bases spanning the gap. The CDR3 DNA sequence: TGTGCCAGCAGCTTGGGGGCGGATAATGAGCAGTTCTTC. Translating gives CASSLGADNEQFF.

This clone appeared a single time. J is TRBJ1-1 and V is TRBV15; TRBD1 might be the D (5 bases). This CDR3 region has 17 residues. The V end was cut by 6 bases, the J end by 0 bases, with 20 bases between. Germline values: CDR1 LNHNV, CDR2 YYDKDF (reference sequence). CDR3 sequence reads: CATRIRETGPMNTEAFF. Written as DNA, the CDR3 is TGTGCCACCAGAATTAGGGAAACAGGCCCCATGAACACTGAAGCTTTCTTT.

This chain uses TRBV11-1 with TRBJ2-2, with D perhaps matching TRBD2 (5 bases). The CDR3 runs 16 residues. Germline V gene lookup returns CDR1 SGHAT and CDR2 FQDESV (reference sequence). Trimming took 0 bases from V and 0 from J, leaving 8 bases between them. The CDR3 is CASSLAEGTNTGELFF. In nucleotides, the CDR3 is TGTGCCAGCAGCTTAGCAGAGGGAACGAACACCGGGGAGCTGTTTTTT.

This clone came up a few times. The V call is TRBV7-9, the J call TRBJ2-1; possibly TRBD1 for D (5 bases). The CDR3 covers 15 residues. In germline, CDR1 is SEHNR, CDR2 FQNEAQ (reference sequence). Trimming took off 2 bases at V and 5 bases at J, with 13 bases between the two ends. CDR3: CASSLRVTVDNEQFF. DNA for the CDR3: TGTGCCAGCAGCTTACGCGTGACAGTAGACAATGAGCAGTTCTTC.

V and J are TRBV3-1 (or the pseudogene TRBV3-2) and TRBJ1-1, with 9 bases aligning to TRBD1. In germline, CDR1 is LGHDT, CDR2 YNNKEL (reference sequence). V lost 5 bases to trimming and J lost 1 base; unmatched junction nucleotides: 11. This CDR3 has 17 residues. The CDR3: CASSKGQGHIRNTEAFF. CDR3 coding DNA: TGTGCCAGCAGCAAGGGACAGGGCCACATTCGGAACACTGAAGCTTTCTTT.

The chain carries TRBV11-1 and TRBJ2-1; D gene unclear. Between the trimmed V and J ends, which lost 1 base and 4 bases, there was a span of 5 bases. In germline, CDR1 is SGHAT, CDR2 FQDESV (reference sequence). The CDR3 contains 13 residues. Written as DNA, the CDR3 is TGTGCCAGCAGCTTAGGTCCATACAATGAGCAGTTCTTC. Protein product: CASSLGPYNEQFF.

The V gene is TRBV6-6, the J gene TRBJ1-1; TRBD1 matches at 8 bases. Germline lookup yields CDR1 MNHNY and CDR2 SVGAGI (reference sequence). This CDR3 region has 16 residues. The trim removed 2 bases at V and 5 bases at J, leaving 10 bases unmatched. For the CDR3, the DNA is TGTGCCAGCAGTTACCCCGGACAGGGTAGAAAAACTGAAGCTTTCTTT. This gives the protein CASSYPGQGRKTEAFF.

This chain uses TRBV28 with TRBJ1-1, with a weak D call TRBD1 (5 bases). The V and J ends lost 3 bases and 1 base respectively, with 9 bases between them. CDR1 and CDR2 from the germline V gene are MDHEN and SYDVKM. The length of the CDR3 is 14 residues. As DNA, the CDR3 is TGTGCCAGCAGTTTCGGCAGGGAGAACACTGAAGCTTTCTTT. Residues: CASSFGRENTEAFF.

CDR3 sequence reads: CASSQASGYMADTQYF. CDR3 bases: TGTGCCAGCAGCCAAGCTAGCGGGTACATGGCAGATACGCAGTATTTT. V usage is TRBV3-1 (or the pseudogene TRBV3-2) and J usage is TRBJ2-3; TRBD2 agrees at 8 bases. Germline trimming cut 1 base from V and 4 bases from J; bases unmatched to any gene: 7. Germline V gives CDR1 LGHDT, CDR2 YNNKEL (reference sequence). The CDR3 is made up of 16 amino acids.